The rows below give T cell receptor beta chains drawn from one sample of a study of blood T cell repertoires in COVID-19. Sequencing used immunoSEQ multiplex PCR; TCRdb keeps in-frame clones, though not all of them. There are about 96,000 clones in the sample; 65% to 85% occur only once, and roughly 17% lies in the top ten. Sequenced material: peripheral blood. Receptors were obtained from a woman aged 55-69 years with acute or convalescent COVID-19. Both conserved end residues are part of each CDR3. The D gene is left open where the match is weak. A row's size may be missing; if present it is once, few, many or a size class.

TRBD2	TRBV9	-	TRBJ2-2	TGTGCCAGCAGCGTAGCTACAGGGACTAGCGGGGCCAGGGGCACCGGGGAGCTGTTTTTT	CASSVATGTSGARGTGELFF
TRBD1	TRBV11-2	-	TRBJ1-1	TGTGCCAGCAGCCCTACAGGGGTCGCTGAAGCTTTCTTT	CASSPTGVAEAFF
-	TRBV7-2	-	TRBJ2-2	TGTGCCAGCAGCTTTGGCGGGGCGAACACCGGGGAGCTGTTTTTT	CASSFGGANTGELFF
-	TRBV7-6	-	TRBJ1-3	TGTGCCAGCAGCGATCTCCGGGGTTCTGGAAACACCATATATTTT	CASSDLRGSGNTIYF
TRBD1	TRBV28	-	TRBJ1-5	TGTGCCAGCAGCAGCCCGGGACAGGGATACAGCAATCAGCCCCAGCATTTT	CASSSPGQGYSNQPQHF
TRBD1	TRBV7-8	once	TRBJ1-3	TGTGCCAGCAGCTCCACTTGGGGGACAGCTTCCATCTCTGGAAACACCATATATTTT	CASSSTWGTASISGNTIYF
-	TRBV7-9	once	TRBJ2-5	TGTGCCAGCAGCTTAGCGACGACAGATCAAGAGACCCAGTACTTC	CASSLATTDQETQYF
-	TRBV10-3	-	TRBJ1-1	TGTGCCATCAGTGACTCCCGGGACACTGAAGCTTTCTTT	CAISDSRDTEAFF
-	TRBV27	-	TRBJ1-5	TGTGCCAGCAGTTTACGGTATAGCAATCAGCCCCAGCATTTT	CASSLRYSNQPQHF
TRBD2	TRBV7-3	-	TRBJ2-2	TGTGCCAGCAGCCCTAGCGGGGGGGCGACCGGGGAGCTGTTTTTT	CASSPSGGATGELFF
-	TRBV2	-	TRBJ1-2	TGTGCCAGCAGTGAAGGGACAGTCTATGGCTACACCTTC	CASSEGTVYGYTF
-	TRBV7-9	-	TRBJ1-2	TGTGCCAGCAGCCCGCGCGGCGGGGAGCACTATGGCTACACCTTC	CASSPRGGEHYGYTF
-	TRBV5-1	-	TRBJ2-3	TGCGCCAGCAGCGTTGGGGGGGGCCCGCCCACAGATACGCAGTATTTT	CASSVGGGPPTDTQYF
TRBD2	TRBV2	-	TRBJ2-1	TGTGCCAGCACAGGAAGTAGCGGGTACAATGAGCAGTTCTTC	CASTGSSGYNEQFF
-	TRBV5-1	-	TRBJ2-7	TGCGCCAGCAGCTTGAGCGGAGGGGAATCCTACGAGCAGTACTTC	CASSLSGGESYEQYF
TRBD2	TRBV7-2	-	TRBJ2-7	TGTGCCAGCAGCTTAGCCCTAGCGGGGGGCCAAATCTACGAGCAGTACTTC	CASSLALAGGQIYEQYF
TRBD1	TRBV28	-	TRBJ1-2	TGTGCCAGCAATAACCGAGGGCACAGGGGGACTCGTGGCTACACCTTC	CASNNRGHRGTRGYTF
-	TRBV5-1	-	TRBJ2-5	TGCGCCAGCAGTCACAGCGGTTCACAAGAGACCCAGTACTTC	CASSHSGSQETQYF
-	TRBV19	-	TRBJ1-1	TGTGCCAGTTCCCTGGGTACTATTGTGACTGAAGCTTTCTTT	CASSLGTIVTEAFF
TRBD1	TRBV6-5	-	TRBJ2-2	TGTGCCGCGAAAACAGGGGACACCGGGGAGCTGTTTTTT	CAAKTGDTGELFF
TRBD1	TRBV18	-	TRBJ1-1	TGTGCCAGCTCCCCACTCGGACAGGCCGGGGATACTGAAGCTTTCTTT	CASSPLGQAGDTEAFF
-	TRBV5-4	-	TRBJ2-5	TGTGCCAGCAGCTTGACTTCCGAGGGGACCCAGTACTTC	CASSLTSEGTQYF